A selection of T cell receptor beta chains follows, all from one sample in a study of cytomegalovirus exposure and HLA in healthy donors. Produced via immunoSEQ multiplex PCR; TCRdb's table is partial and in-frame only. Here the sample spans 150,000 to 200,000 clones, over 60% being singletons. Material: PBMCs. The receptor source for this set is a woman in her thirties or forties in good health and CMV-seronegative. Each CDR3 is given with its conserved first and last residue. Each record gives: J gene, CDR3 length, D gene, clone size, V gene, CDR3 DNA, CDR3 protein. A D gene is named only where the DNA matches it firmly. Clone sizes are given selectively: once, few, many, or a class where the clone is expanded.

J gene: TRBJ2-1; CDR3 length: 15; D gene: NA; clone size: NA; V gene: TRBV19; CDR3 DNA: TGTGCCAGTAGTATACGACGGGGAGGCATGGATGAGCAGTTCTTC; CDR3 protein: CASSIRRGGMDEQFF
J gene: TRBJ2-1; CDR3 length: 14; D gene: TRBD2; clone size: NA; V gene: TRBV6-1; CDR3 DNA: TGTGCCAGCAGTGTTAGCGGGGGGAGAGATGAGCAGTTCTTC; CDR3 protein: CASSVSGGRDEQFF
J gene: TRBJ1-2; CDR3 length: 15; D gene: NA; clone size: NA; V gene: TRBV5-5; CDR3 DNA: TGTGCCAGCAGCTTGGCGGGACTGCCACCGGGGGGCTACACCTTC; CDR3 protein: CASSLAGLPPGGYTF
J gene: TRBJ2-3; CDR3 length: 15; D gene: NA; clone size: NA; V gene: TRBV4-2; CDR3 DNA: TGTGCCAGCAGCCAGGCTGCAATAAGTACAGATACGCAGTATTTT; CDR3 protein: CASSQAAISTDTQYF
J gene: TRBJ1-2; CDR3 length: 14; D gene: NA; clone size: few; V gene: TRBV6-1; CDR3 DNA: TGTGCCAGCAGTGAAGCAGGAGGGCGTGGAGGCTACACCTTC; CDR3 protein: CASSEAGGRGGYTF
J gene: TRBJ2-5; CDR3 length: 15; D gene: TRBD2; clone size: NA; V gene: TRBV2; CDR3 DNA: TGTGCCAGCAGCTGGCGGGGGGCCCGGGAGGAGACCCAGTACTTC; CDR3 protein: CASSWRGAREETQYF
J gene: TRBJ1-2; CDR3 length: 16; D gene: TRBD1; clone size: once; V gene: TRBV2; CDR3 DNA: TGTGCCGGTCAAATGAGCCTCCAAGGGGGCCTTTCTGGCTACACCTTC; CDR3 protein: CAGQMSLQGGLSGYTF
J gene: TRBJ1-6; CDR3 length: 15; D gene: NA; clone size: NA; V gene: TRBV4-1; CDR3 DNA: TGCGCCAGCAGCCAACTCATGTCGGGTAATTCACCCCTCCACTTT; CDR3 protein: CASSQLMSGNSPLHF
J gene: TRBJ2-1; CDR3 length: 13; D gene: NA; clone size: NA; V gene: TRBV6-5; CDR3 DNA: TGTGCCAGCAGCCAAGACAGCTACAATGAGCAGTTCTTC; CDR3 protein: CASSQDSYNEQFF
J gene: TRBJ2-7; CDR3 length: 16; D gene: NA; clone size: NA; V gene: TRBV18; CDR3 DNA: TGTGCCAGCTCACCACCGGAGGCAGGTACCTCCTACGAGCAGTACTTC; CDR3 protein: CASSPPEAGTSYEQYF
J gene: TRBJ1-2; CDR3 length: 12; D gene: NA; clone size: NA; V gene: TRBV7-9; CDR3 DNA: TGTGCCAGCAGGCCGGACAGCTATGGCTACACCTTC; CDR3 protein: CASRPDSYGYTF
J gene: TRBJ1-6; CDR3 length: 16; D gene: NA; clone size: many; V gene: TRBV28; CDR3 DNA: TGTGCCAGCAGTTTGGGAGGGGATCCCTATAATTCACCCCTCCACTTT; CDR3 protein: CASSLGGDPYNSPLHF
J gene: TRBJ1-1; CDR3 length: 15; D gene: NA; clone size: NA; V gene: TRBV18; CDR3 DNA: TGTGCCAGCTCACCACTCGGTCAGGGGCGGACTGAAGCTTTCTTT; CDR3 protein: CASSPLGQGRTEAFF
J gene: TRBJ1-1; CDR3 length: 13; D gene: NA; clone size: NA; V gene: TRBV7-3; CDR3 DNA: TGTGCCAGCAGCCAGACTTTTAACACTGAAGCTTTCTTT; CDR3 protein: CASSQTFNTEAFF
J gene: TRBJ2-6; CDR3 length: 16; D gene: TRBD2; clone size: NA; V gene: TRBV2; CDR3 DNA: TGTGCCAGCAGGGGGGGGGTGGGAACTGGGGCCAACGTCCTGACTTTC; CDR3 protein: CASRGGVGTGANVLTF